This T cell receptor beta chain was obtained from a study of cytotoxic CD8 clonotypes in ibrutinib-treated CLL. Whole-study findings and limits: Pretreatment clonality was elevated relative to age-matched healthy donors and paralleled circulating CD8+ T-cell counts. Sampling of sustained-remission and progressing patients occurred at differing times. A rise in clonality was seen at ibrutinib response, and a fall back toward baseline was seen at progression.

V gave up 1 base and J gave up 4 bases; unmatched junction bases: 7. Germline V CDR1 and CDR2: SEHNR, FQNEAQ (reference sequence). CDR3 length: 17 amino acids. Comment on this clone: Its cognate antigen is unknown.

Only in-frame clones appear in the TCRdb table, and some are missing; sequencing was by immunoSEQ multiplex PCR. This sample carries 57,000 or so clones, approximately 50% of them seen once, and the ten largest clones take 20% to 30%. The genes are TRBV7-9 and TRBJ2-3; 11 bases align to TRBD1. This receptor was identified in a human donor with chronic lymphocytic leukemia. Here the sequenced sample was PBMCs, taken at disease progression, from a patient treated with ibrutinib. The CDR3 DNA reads TGTGCCAGCAGCTTAGTTAGGACAGGGGGCGTGGCAGATACGCAGTATTTT. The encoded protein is CASSLVRTGGVADTQYF.